A selection of T cell receptor beta chains follows, all from one sample in a study of graft-versus-host responses after intestinal transplantation. Some clones are missing from TCRdb's copy, which holds only in-frame ones; the method was immunoSEQ multiplex PCR. This table has tens of thousands of clones, about 94% appearing once. Their cognate antigens are unknown. The sequencing here drew on unstimulated CD4+ T cells sorted from spleen or lymph node cells, taken before transplant. All receptors derive from a human donor who was the organ donor for an intestinal transplant. The CDR3 runs from the conserved cysteine through the conserved F or W. A D gene is named only where the DNA matches it firmly. The size of a clone is reported for some rows only, either as once, few or many, or as a class for expanded clones.

clone_size j_call v_call d_call cdr3_nt cdr3_aa
. TRBJ1-2 TRBV5-4 TRBD1 TGTGCCAGCAGCGTGGGGACAGGGGCTAACTATGGCTACACCTTC CASSVGTGANYGYTF
. TRBJ2-1 TRBV28 TRBD1 TGTGCCAGCGAATCGGCAGGGGGCAGTGAGCAGTTCTTC CASESAGGSEQFF
. TRBJ1-2 TRBV5-1 TRBD1 TGCGCCAGCAGTTTCGGACAGGGGAATGGCTACACCTTC CASSFGQGNGYTF
. TRBJ2-6 TRBV5-8 . TGTGCCAGCAGCACAGGACCGGCTGGGGCCAACGTCCTGACTTTC CASSTGPAGANVLTF
few TRBJ1-3 TRBV7-7 . TGTGCCAGCAGCTTTGTTCAATGCTGGGACTCTGGAAACACCATATATTTT CASSFVQCWDSGNTIYF
once TRBJ1-6 TRBV4-1 TRBD1 TGCGCCAGCAGCCGCGATGGACAGGTGAATTCACCCCTCCACTTT CASSRDGQVNSPLHF
. TRBJ2-2 TRBV28 . TGTGCCAGCAGCCTTACAGGGCGTGAGCTGTTTTTT CASSLTGRELFF
. TRBJ1-2 TRBV28 . TGTGCCAGCGGGGAAGGGTACTATGGCTACACCTTC CASGEGYYGYTF
. TRBJ1-1 TRBV11-3 TRBD1 TGTGCCAGCAGCTTAATTACAGGGGGCACTGAAGCTTTCTTT CASSLITGGTEAFF
. TRBJ1-1 TRBV5-1 . TGCGCCAGCAGCTTGGGGGCAGCAAGCACTGAAGCTTTCTTT CASSLGAASTEAFF
. TRBJ1-4 TRBV7-2 TRBD1 TGTGCCAGCAGCCTAAGACCTACAGGGGGGGGTTTTGAAAAACTGTTTTTT CASSLRPTGGGFEKLFF
. TRBJ2-1 TRBV5-1 TRBD1 TGCGCCAGCAATGGGATGGGACAGGAAGGATACAATGAGCAGTTCTTC CASNGMGQEGYNEQFF
. TRBJ1-2 TRBV19 TRBD1 TGTGCCAGTAGTTCATACCGGGACAGTTACTATGGCTACACCTTC CASSSYRDSYYGYTF
. TRBJ2-7 TRBV5-1 TRBD1 TGCGCCAGCAGCCCAACTCCCGTGGACAGGGTTCGGGAGCAGTACTTC CASSPTPVDRVREQYF
. TRBJ1-6 TRBV27 . TGTGCCAGCAGTCAGTCCCTCGCGCCCCTCCACTTT CASSQSLAPLHF
. TRBJ1-4 TRBV28 . TGTGCCAGCAGGACAATACAGGAAACTAATGAAAAACTGTTTTTT CASRTIQETNEKLFF
. TRBJ2-7 TRBV5-1 TRBD2 TGCGCCAGCAGCCCCGGGACTATCCGTTACGAGCAGTACTTC CASSPGTIRYEQYF
. TRBJ2-1 TRBV7-9 TRBD2 TGTGCCAGCAGCCAAGGGACTAGCGGGGGCAATGAGCAGTTCTTC CASSQGTSGGNEQFF
. TRBJ1-1 TRBV27 . TGTGCCAGCAGGAGAGGGATGAACACTGAAGCTTTCTTT CASRRGMNTEAFF
. TRBJ2-1 TRBV18 TRBD1 TGTGCCAGCTCACCGGGACAGCAAAACAATGAGCAGTTCTTC CASSPGQQNNEQFF
. TRBJ1-1 TRBV4-1 . TGCGCCAGCAGCCAAGAGCCACGGGGCATTCCGAACACTGAAGCTTTCTTT CASSQEPRGIPNTEAFF
. TRBJ2-3 TRBV5-4 . TGTGCCAGCAGCTTGGACTTCGCAGATACGCAGTATTTT CASSLDFADTQYF
. TRBJ2-6 TRBV7-3 . TGTGCCAGCAGCCCAAGACTGTTCTCTGGGGCCAACGTCCTGACTTTC CASSPRLFSGANVLTF
. TRBJ2-1 TRBV5-1 TRBD1 TGCGCCAGCAGCTTGACAGGGGACAACAATGAGCAGTTCTTC CASSLTGDNNEQFF
. TRBJ1-2 TRBV28 . TGTGCCAGCCGACTCCGAGGCAGGGTGGTGAAGGGCTACACCTTC CASRLRGRVVKGYTF
. TRBJ1-3 TRBV5-1 . TGCGCCAGCAGCTTGGGCGGGGAGACAAACACCATATATTTT CASSLGGETNTIYF
. TRBJ2-7 TRBV5-1 . TGCGCCAGCAGCTTGGTAAGTCGAAAAGGTTACGAGCAGTACTTC CASSLVSRKGYEQYF
. TRBJ1-2 TRBV2 TRBD1 TGTGCCAGCAGGGTCGACAGGGGGCGCGACTATGGTTACACCTTC CASRVDRGRDYGYTF
. TRBJ1-3 TRBV28 . TGTGCCAGTTCCCTAGGCGAATCTGGAAACACCATATATTTT CASSLGESGNTIYF
. TRBJ1-4 TRBV6-6 . TGTGCCAGCAGTTACGTCAGGGTTGGTGAAAAACTGTTTTTT CASSYVRVGEKLFF
. TRBJ1-2 TRBV5-6 TRBD1 TGTGCCAGCAGCTTGTGGGGACAGGGAGACTATGGCTACACCTTC CASSLWGQGDYGYTF